What follows are 12 T cell receptor beta chains derived from one specimen sequenced in a study of blood T cell repertoires in COVID-19. Using immunoSEQ multiplex PCR, the repertoire was profiled, and TCRdb retains in-frame clones only, with some absent. The sample comprises about 380,000 clones, about 90% of which are singletons, and 2.5% to 3% rests with the top ten. Sample: PBMCs or T cells enriched from blood (not recorded which). These receptors were obtained from a woman aged 25-40 years who had recovered from COVID-19.

The chain links TRBV19 to TRBJ2-1; 10 positions agree with TRBD2. Trimming cost V 2 bases and J 4 bases; bases outside gene matches: 5. The CDR3 extends over 16 amino acids. The germline gives CDR1 LNHDA, CDR2 SQIVND (reference sequence). CDR3 loop: CASSIPGLAAYNEQFF. CDR3 nucleotide sequence: TGTGCCAGTAGTATACCAGGACTAGCGGCATACAATGAGCAGTTCTTC.

J is TRBJ1-2 and V is TRBV5-5; TRBD1 agrees at 8 bases. The junction had 9 bases not matched to a gene; V was cut back by 1 base and J by 10 bases. This CDR3 has 14 amino acids. Germline CDR1 and CDR2: SGHKS and YYEKEE (reference sequence). The CDR3 sequence: CASSLWTGRNLYTF. CDR3 bases: TGTGCCAGCAGCTTGTGGACAGGGAGAAACCTCTACACCTTC.

The chain employs TRBV14 and TRBJ1-2; tentative D call: TRBD1 (5 bases). This CDR3 has 14 amino acids. Germline V gene data show CDR1 as SGHDN and CDR2 as FVKESK. V shed 6 bases and J shed 6 bases, with 17 bases lying between them. The CDR3 reads CASSFGRGWDGYTF. CDR3 nucleotides: TGTGCCAGCAGTTTCGGACGGGGGTGGGATGGCTACACCTTC. Looking up the rest from reference TRBV14 and TRBJ1-2 gives the full variable domain: EAGVTQFPSHSVIEKGQTVTLRCDPISGHDNLYWYRRVMGKEIKFLLHFVKESKQDESGMPNNRFLAERTGGTYSTLKVQPAELEDSGVYFCASSFGRGWDGYTFGSGTRLTVV.

V gene TRBV9 combines with J gene TRBJ1-4; 8 nucleotides line up with TRBD1. The germline V gene encodes CDR1 SGDLS and CDR2 YYNGEE. Trimming removed 4 bases from V and 4 bases from J; junction bases left unmatched: 6. This CDR3 has 15 residues. Written as DNA, the CDR3 is TGTGCCAGCAGCCCGTGGACAGGGCTTAATGAAAAACTGTTTTTT. Its protein product is CASSPWTGLNEKLFF.

The rearrangement links TRBV28 to TRBJ1-3; 8 bases agree with TRBD1. After removal of 2 bases from V and 0 bases from J, the junction contained 9 bases not matched to a gene. CDR1 and CDR2 from the germline V gene are MDHEN and SYDVKM. CDR3 size: 18 residues. DNA of the CDR3: TGTGCCAGCAGTTTAGGGCAGGGGGCGACAAGCTCTGGAAACACCATATATTTT. Amino acid sequence: CASSLGQGATSSGNTIYF.

This chain links TRBV6-5 with TRBJ1-6, with D unclear. Germline V gene data show CDR1 as MNHEY and CDR2 as SVGAGI. This CDR3 has 15 amino acids. Trimming took 0 bases from V and 4 from J, leaving 7 bases between them. The CDR3 DNA is TGTGCCAGCAGTTACTCGTCAGAATATAATTCACCCCTCCACTTT. This codes for CASSYSSEYNSPLHF.

This chain joins TRBV5-6 and TRBJ1-3; TRBD1 agrees at 7 bases. The V segment lost 2 bases and the J segment 0 bases; nucleotides outside the gene matches: 5. The V gene's germline CDR1 is SGHDT and CDR2 YYEEEE. This CDR3 comprises 16 residues. CDR3 loop: CASSLGTALSGNTIYF. Here the CDR3 DNA reads TGTGCCAGCAGCTTAGGGACAGCACTCTCTGGAAACACCATATATTTT.

The genes are TRBV5-1 and TRBJ2-7; 11 bases fit TRBD2. Germline CDR1 is SGHRS and CDR2 is YFSETQ. The CDR3 is 15 amino acids. V trimming: 3 bases; J trimming: 5 bases; junction bases outside the gene matches: 7. This chain's CDR3 is CASSSGGTSGHEQYF. In nucleotides, the CDR3 is TGCGCCAGCAGCTCGGGAGGGACTAGCGGACACGAGCAGTACTTC.

In its sample, this clone was seen once. The chain has TRBV11-2 and TRBJ2-2; D uncertain. Trimming pared 4 bases from V and 4 bases from J, leaving 10 bases between. From germline, CDR1 is SGHAT and CDR2 FQNNGV. The CDR3 totals 14 residues. For the CDR3, the DNA is TGTGCCAGCAGCTCAGGCCAGAGCACCGGGGAGCTGTTTTTT. Its translation is CASSSGQSTGELFF.

This clone was observed a few times. The chain employs TRBV19 and TRBJ1-4; TRBD1 might be the D (5 bases). V lost 4 bases to trimming and J lost 7 bases, with 13 bases between them. This CDR3 comprises 14 residues. Per the germline V gene, CDR1 is LNHDA and CDR2 is SQIVND (reference sequence). In nucleotides, the CDR3 is TGTGCCAGTAGTAGGGGCGGGGTTGGTGAAAAACTGTTTTTT. It yields the protein CASSRGGVGEKLFF.

The rearrangement uses TRBV28 and TRBJ1-1, with 7 bases fitting TRBD1. CDR1 MDHEN and CDR2 SYDVKM come from the germline V gene. V was clipped by 2 bases and J by 3 bases; unmatched bases: 9. The CDR3 runs to 16 residues. The CDR3 reads CASSLPPGTAYTEAFF. The DNA of the CDR3 is TGTGCCAGCAGTTTACCACCCGGGACAGCCTACACTGAAGCTTTCTTT.

Details on this clone: Other DNA sequences in this sample translate to the same CDR3. The chain uses TRBV7-3 and TRBJ2-1; D may be TRBD2 (5 bases). CDR3 length: 15 amino acids. Germline values: CDR1 SGHTA, CDR2 FQGTGA. Trimming took off 5 bases at V and 0 bases at J, with 11 bases between the two ends. CDR3 sequence reads: CASSLGLSSYNEQFF. For the CDR3, the DNA is TGTGCCAGCAGCCTCGGACTGTCCTCCTACAATGAGCAGTTCTTC.